Each of the 28 T cell receptor beta chains below was sequenced from the same sample in a study of T cell responses to AZD1222 COVID-19 vaccine. Only in-frame clones appear in the TCRdb table, and some are missing; sequencing was by immunoSEQ multiplex PCR. The data hold 150,000 to 200,000 clones, with approximately 88% observed a single time. Sequencing was performed on peripheral blood, taken 28 days after the second AZD1222 dose. These receptors came from an adult who received the AZD1222 COVID-19 vaccine.

The V call is TRBV11-2, the J call TRBJ1-1, with D tentatively TRBD1 (6 bases). This CDR3 has 14 amino acids. CDR1 is SGHAT and CDR2 is FQNNGV in the germline V gene. Trimming removed 8 bases from V and 1 base from J, with 14 bases in between. CDR3 in amino acids: CASGQQGKNTEAFF. In nucleotides, the CDR3 is TGTGCCAGCGGGCAACAGGGAAAGAACACTGAAGCTTTCTTT.

The V gene is TRBV18, the J gene TRBJ2-7, with 7 bases that match TRBD1. Looked up from germline, CDR1 is KGHSH and CDR2 is LQKENI. The trim removed 6 bases at V and 4 bases at J, leaving 6 bases unmatched. This CDR3 has 13 residues. The CDR3 DNA follows: TGTGCCAGCTCTCTCGGACAGGAGTACGAGCAGTACTTC. It yields the protein CASSLGQEYEQYF.

The rearrangement uses TRBV29-1 and TRBJ2-7, with a weak D call TRBD2 (5 bases). Per germline, CDR1 SQVTM and CDR2 ANQGSEA. V was trimmed by 3 bases and J by 2 bases, leaving 5 bases between them. The CDR3 contains 11 residues. The CDR3 loop is CSVEEAYEQYF. CDR3 bases: TGCAGCGTTGAGGAGGCCTACGAGCAGTACTTC.

The chain combines TRBV5-8 with TRBJ1-1; TRBD1 is a possible D gene (5 bases). The V end was cut by 5 bases, the J end by 3 bases, with 14 bases between. Germline-derived CDR1 and CDR2 are SGHTS and YDEGEE. There are 14 residues in the CDR3. For the CDR3, the DNA is TGTGCCAGCAGAGGTTGGGGGATCGACACTGAAGCTTTCTTT. Amino acids: CASRGWGIDTEAFF.

CDR3 region: CATGARGRSAYEQYF. The CDR3 DNA follows: TGTGCCACCGGAGCGCGGGGGAGATCGGCATACGAGCAGTACTTC. V usage is TRBV24-1 and J usage is TRBJ2-7; the match to TRBD2 covers 7 bases. CDR1 is KGHDR, CDR2 SFDVKD, per germline. This CDR3 has 15 amino acids. Trimming cost V 9 bases and J 4 bases; bases outside gene matches: 14.

The V gene is TRBV6-5, the J gene TRBJ1-3; D is undetermined. Germline-derived CDR1 and CDR2 are MNHEY and SVGAGI. The length of the CDR3 is 13 residues. The V end lost 9 bases, the J end lost 3 bases, and 12 bases lay between the germline ends. In DNA, the CDR3 is TGTGCCAGTTCACGGGCTAATGGAAACACCATATATTTT. Translated: CASSRANGNTIYF.

The J gene is TRBJ2-3, the V gene TRBV14, with no clear D. The V gene's germline CDR1 is SGHDN and CDR2 FVKESK. The CDR3 runs to 16 residues. The ends were cut back, 9 bases at V and 0 bases at J, with 19 bases in the middle. CDR3 sequence (DNA): TGTGCCAGTGAGGCCGGATTAGATTCTAGCACAGATACGCAGTATTTT. Translating gives CASEAGLDSSTDTQYF.

This clone has just one count. This chain links TRBV11-2 with TRBJ2-6; possibly TRBD1 or TRBD2 for D (5 bases each). Germline V gene sequence: CDR1 SGHAT, CDR2 FQNNGV. The CDR3 runs to 18 residues. The ends were cut back, 5 bases at V and 2 bases at J, with 19 bases in the middle. The CDR3 DNA is TGTGCCAGCAGCCCTTTATCGGGGCAAAAAACTGGGGCCAACGTCCTGACTTTC. Translation: CASSPLSGQKTGANVLTF.

V gene TRBV19 combines with J gene TRBJ1-1; the D is unclear. The CDR3 extends over 11 amino acids. Germline V gives CDR1 LNHDA, CDR2 SQIVND (reference sequence). Trimming took off 5 bases at V and 8 bases at J, with 9 bases between the two ends. This CDR3 is CASSGFREAFF. Here the CDR3 DNA reads TGTGCCAGTAGTGGGTTCAGGGAAGCTTTCTTT. The full variable domain, rest sourced from reference TRBV19 and TRBJ1-1, is DGGITQSPKYLFRKEGQNVTLSCEQNLNHDAMYWYRQDPGQGLRLIYYSQIVNDFQKGDIAEGYSVSREKKESFPLTVTSAQKNPTAFYLCASSGFREAFFGQGTRLTVV.

The CDR3 is CASQPLGGNTEAFF. CDR3 nucleotides: TGCGCCAGCCAACCCCTGGGGGGGAACACTGAAGCTTTCTTT. The chain couples TRBV5-1 to TRBJ1-1; D is possibly TRBD1 (5 bases). CDR1 SGHRS and CDR2 YFSETQ come from the germline V gene. Trimming shortened V by 7 bases and J by 1 base, and 14 bases separated the two germline ends. The CDR3 is 14 amino acids.

The chain joins TRBV5-1 to TRBJ1-1; a weak D match, TRBD1 (5 bases). Germline V gives CDR1 SGHRS, CDR2 YFSETQ. CDR3 size: 14 residues. Trimming took off 5 bases at V and 6 bases at J, with 17 bases between the two ends. CDR3 loop: CASSIQGMGPEAFF. CDR3 sequence (DNA): TGCGCCAGCAGTATCCAGGGTATGGGGCCTGAAGCTTTCTTT.

This chain joins TRBV19 and TRBJ2-7; 10 bases align to TRBD1. The CDR3 has 14 residues. Germline loops: CDR1 LNHDA, CDR2 SQIVND (reference sequence). V shed 3 bases, J shed 5 bases, and the junction held 4 bases outside the gene matches. CDR3 residues: CASSIRQGADEQYF. CDR3 DNA: TGTGCCAGTAGTATTCGACAGGGGGCCGACGAGCAGTACTTC.

CDR3 loop: CASSYRTGAGLEEQYF. The CDR3 region has the DNA TGTGCCAGCAGCTACCGCACGGGGGCCGGACTGGAAGAGCAGTACTTC. The chain employs TRBV7-9 and TRBJ2-7; D is tentatively TRBD1 or TRBD2 (6 bases each). V was cut by 4 bases and J by 7 bases, with 23 bases left in between. Germline values: CDR1 SEHNR, CDR2 FQNEAQ (reference sequence). The CDR3 length is 16 residues.

The chain carries TRBV29-1 and TRBJ1-2; 7 nucleotides match TRBD1. The CDR3 is made up of 18 amino acids. Germline V CDR1 and CDR2: SQVTM, ANQGSEA. The V segment lost 5 bases and the J segment 6 bases; nucleotides outside the gene matches: 24. DNA for the CDR3: TGCAGCGTTCTATTGCTGGGGGACGACAGGGTGGAGTGGCATGGCTACACCTTC. Translating it yields CSVLLLGDDRVEWHGYTF.

V is TRBV9 and J is TRBJ2-1; unclear D gene. CDR1 is SGDLS and CDR2 is YYNGEE in the germline V gene. Trimming took 7 bases from V and 3 from J, leaving 8 bases between them. The CDR3 has 12 residues. The CDR3 loop reads CASGPGYNEQFF. DNA for the CDR3: TGTGCCAGCGGGCCCGGCTACAATGAGCAGTTCTTC.

V gene TRBV5-4 combines with J gene TRBJ2-2; D uncertain. Germline lookup yields CDR1 SGHNT and CDR2 YYREEE (reference sequence). V gave up 1 base and J gave up 5 bases, with 9 bases separating them. This CDR3 is 14 amino acids long. Here the CDR3 reads CASSLFDPTGELFF. As DNA, the CDR3 is TGTGCCAGCAGCTTGTTTGACCCGACCGGGGAGCTGTTTTTT.

This clone is medium-sized within its sample. V gene TRBV5-6 combines with J gene TRBJ1-2; D unclear. Per germline, CDR1 SGHDT and CDR2 YYEEEE. Trimming took 6 bases from V and 5 from J, leaving 17 bases between them. The CDR3 spans 14 residues. As DNA, the CDR3 is TGTGCCAGCACTCCGCTCGCAGGCTCTTATGGCTACACCTTC. This sequence encodes CASTPLAGSYGYTF.

V usage is TRBV5-6 and J usage is TRBJ1-2; D might be TRBD1 (6 bases). Germline V gene data show CDR1 as SGHDT and CDR2 as YYEEEE. The CDR3 contains 15 residues. V was trimmed by 0 bases and J by 3 bases, leaving 12 bases between them. The CDR3 nucleotides are TGTGCCAGCAGCTTGGGGCCAGGGGCAGACTATGGCTACACCTTC. It encodes CASSLGPGADYGYTF.

The chain recombines TRBV2 with TRBJ2-3; D may be TRBD2 (5 bases). The CDR3 is 12 amino acids. Between the trimmed V and J ends, which lost 6 bases and 4 bases, there was a span of 8 bases. Germline CDR1 reads SNHLY; CDR2 reads FYNNEI. The CDR3 loop is CASRSSADTQYF. Written as DNA, the CDR3 is TGTGCCAGCAGGAGTAGCGCAGATACGCAGTATTTT.

This rearrangement joins TRBV6-1 to TRBJ2-2; D uncertain. The germline CDR1 and CDR2 sequences are MNHNS and SASEGT. The CDR3 runs 15 residues. Trimming removed 2 bases from V and 1 base from J, with 8 bases in between. CDR3 DNA sequence: TGTGCCAGCAGTGAACCGCGGCAGAACACCGGGGAGCTGTTTTTT. Amino acid sequence: CASSEPRQNTGELFF.

V gene TRBV15 combines with J gene TRBJ1-1; 8 bases match TRBD1. The CDR3 has 13 residues. The V segment lost 8 bases and the J segment 10 bases; nucleotides outside the gene matches: 12. The V gene's germline CDR1 is LNHNV and CDR2 YYDKDF (reference sequence). The CDR3 loop is CATRGQENRGAFF. CDR3 DNA sequence: TGTGCCACCCGGGGACAGGAAAACAGGGGAGCTTTCTTT.

This clone was counted only a few times. The rearrangement uses TRBV12-3 or TRBV12-4 and TRBJ2-1, with D hard to call. Trimming cost V 6 bases and J 10 bases, with 10 bases left between them. The CDR3 is 11 residues long. DNA of the CDR3: TGTGCCAGCAGAACCGGGCTAGAGCAGTTCTTC. This translates into CASRTGLEQFF.

This chain joins TRBV6-5 and TRBJ1-5; possible D gene TRBD1, 6 bases. The CDR3 covers 15 residues. V gave up 8 bases and J gave up 0 bases, with 14 bases separating them. Germline CDR1 reads MNHEY; CDR2 reads SVGAGI. The CDR3 bases are TGTGCCAGCGAACCAGGGGTCTATAGCAATCAGCCCCAGCATTTT. Translating it yields CASEPGVYSNQPQHF.

This sequence joins TRBV12-3 or TRBV12-4 and TRBJ1-1; possible D gene TRBD1, 6 bases. Trimming cost V 6 bases and J 7 bases, with 12 bases left between them. This CDR3 is built from 12 residues. The CDR3 nucleotides are TGTGCCAGCAGACGTGGACAGCTTGAAGCTTTCTTT. This gives the protein CASRRGQLEAFF.

The DNA for the CDR3 is TGTGCCAGCAGCGTAAAAAGGGGACAGCCCCAGCATTTT. This encodes CASSVKRGQPQHF. The V call is TRBV11-2, the J call TRBJ1-5, with D possibly matching TRBD1 (5 bases). Looked up from germline, CDR1 is SGHAT and CDR2 is FQNNGV. The CDR3 runs to 13 residues. With 5 bases removed from V and 7 bases from J, the gap between germline ends came to 12 bases.

A word on this clone: Its ends do not fully match the called genes, so a read error is possible. Other nucleotide sequences in the sample specify the same CDR3. The genes are TRBV7-2 and TRBJ1-2; D call uncertain. Germline V lookup: CDR1 SGHTA, CDR2 FQGNSA. The CDR3 covers 15 residues. The CDR3 reads CASSLREATNYGYTF. The CDR3 region has the DNA TGTGCCAGCAGCTTAAGGGAAGCTACTAATTATGGCTACACCTTC.

V is TRBV9 and J is TRBJ2-2, with D hard to call. The CDR3 has 13 amino acids. Germline lookup yields CDR1 SGDLS and CDR2 YYNGEE. V lost 4 bases and J 1 base, leaving 5 bases between the germline ends. The CDR3 sequence is CASSPRNTGELFF. In DNA, the CDR3 is TGTGCCAGCAGCCCACGGAACACCGGGGAGCTGTTTTTT.

The CDR3 region has the DNA TGCGCCAGCAGCCACGGGACAGGGAACACTGAAGCTTTCTTT. As protein: CASSHGTGNTEAFF. This chain links TRBV5-1 with TRBJ1-1; 8 nucleotides match TRBD1. V was clipped by 4 bases and J by 1 base; unmatched bases: 3. Germline CDR1 and CDR2: SGHRS and YFSETQ. This CDR3 has 14 amino acids.